The rows below give T cell receptor beta chains drawn from one sample of a study of blood T cell repertoires in COVID-19. Using immunoSEQ multiplex PCR, the repertoire was profiled, and TCRdb retains in-frame clones only, with some absent. This table has some 220,000 clones, approximately 83% appearing once. The sample comprised peripheral blood. The source of these receptors is a human donor in a cohort sampled during active COVID-19. The CDR3 runs from the conserved cysteine through the conserved F or W. The D gene is left open where the match is weak. Only some rows state a clone size, as once, few, many or a class for expanded clones.

d_call: NA
clone_size: NA
j_call: TRBJ2-6
v_call: TRBV19
cdr3_aa: CASSMDSEGSGANVLTF
cdr3_nt: TGTGCCAGTAGTATGGACAGTGAGGGCTCTGGGGCCAACGTCCTGACTTTC

d_call: NA
clone_size: NA
j_call: TRBJ2-4
v_call: TRBV29-1
cdr3_aa: CSVEGAENIQYF
cdr3_nt: TGCAGCGTTGAGGGGGCTGAAAACATTCAGTACTTC

d_call: TRBD1
clone_size: NA
j_call: TRBJ1-1
v_call: TRBV10-3
cdr3_aa: CAIRREQGGEAFF
cdr3_nt: TGTGCCATCCGACGGGAACAGGGGGGTGAAGCTTTCTTT

d_call: NA
clone_size: NA
j_call: TRBJ2-5
v_call: TRBV30
cdr3_aa: CAWSEGGQETQYF
cdr3_nt: TGTGCCTGGAGTGAGGGGGGGCAAGAGACCCAGTACTTC

d_call: TRBD2
clone_size: NA
j_call: TRBJ2-1
v_call: TRBV7-9
cdr3_aa: CASSLGSSGSQAGEQFF
cdr3_nt: TGTGCCAGCAGCTTAGGTAGTAGCGGGAGCCAGGCAGGTGAGCAGTTCTTC

d_call: NA
clone_size: NA
j_call: TRBJ1-2
v_call: TRBV3-1/TRBV3-2
cdr3_aa: CASSLQATTTGRGAWRGYTF
cdr3_nt: TGTGCCAGCAGCCTACAGGCTACTACAACTGGGCGGGGGGCATGGAGAGGCTACACCTTC

d_call: TRBD2
clone_size: NA
j_call: TRBJ2-2
v_call: TRBV5-4
cdr3_aa: CASSPGRPPNTGELFF
cdr3_nt: TGTGCCAGCAGCCCCGGGAGGCCCCCGAACACCGGGGAGCTGTTTTTT

d_call: NA
clone_size: NA
j_call: TRBJ1-4
v_call: TRBV28
cdr3_aa: CASSLTVGVDEKLFF
cdr3_nt: TGTGCCAGCAGTTTAACGGTAGGGGTAGATGAAAAACTGTTTTTT

d_call: TRBD2
clone_size: NA
j_call: TRBJ2-3
v_call: TRBV5-1
cdr3_aa: CASSSGLAGTAGDTQYF
cdr3_nt: TGCGCCAGCAGCTCGGGACTAGCGGGGACCGCAGGGGATACGCAGTATTTT

d_call: TRBD2
clone_size: many
j_call: TRBJ2-7
v_call: TRBV6-2/TRBV6-3
cdr3_aa: CASSSISSGGNEQYF
cdr3_nt: TGTGCCAGCAGTTCGATTTCTAGCGGGGGGAACGAGCAGTACTTC

d_call: NA
clone_size: NA
j_call: TRBJ2-7
v_call: TRBV10-3
cdr3_aa: CAIKASGDYYEQYF
cdr3_nt: TGTGCCATTAAGGCATCGGGGGATTACTACGAGCAGTACTTC

d_call: TRBD2
clone_size: NA
j_call: TRBJ2-5
v_call: TRBV5-1
cdr3_aa: CASSLKGLAGDRETQYF
cdr3_nt: TGCGCCAGCAGCCTGAAGGGACTAGCGGGAGATCGGGAGACCCAGTACTTC

d_call: NA
clone_size: NA
j_call: TRBJ2-7
v_call: TRBV28
cdr3_aa: CASSRLSVSFISYEQYF
cdr3_nt: TGTGCCAGCAGTCGACTTAGCGTCAGCTTTATCTCCTACGAGCAGTACTTC

d_call: NA
clone_size: few
j_call: TRBJ1-5
v_call: TRBV19
cdr3_aa: CASNLASGQPQHF
cdr3_nt: TGTGCCAGTAATTTGGCCTCCGGGCAGCCCCAGCATTTT

d_call: NA
clone_size: NA
j_call: TRBJ2-7
v_call: TRBV25-1
cdr3_aa: CASRARGSSYEQYF
cdr3_nt: TGTGCCAGCCGTGCTCGGGGGAGCTCCTACGAGCAGTACTTC

d_call: NA
clone_size: few
j_call: TRBJ1-2
v_call: TRBV25-1
cdr3_aa: CASSGGGGFSNYGYTF
cdr3_nt: TGTGCCAGCAGTGGGGGGGGTGGCTTTTCTAACTATGGCTACACCTTC

d_call: NA
clone_size: few
j_call: TRBJ2-7
v_call: TRBV7-9
cdr3_aa: CASSSGGPTYEQYF
cdr3_nt: TGTGCCAGCAGCTCCGGAGGGCCTACCTACGAGCAGTACTTC

d_call: TRBD1
clone_size: few
j_call: TRBJ2-1
v_call: TRBV19
cdr3_aa: CASSIGQGPYNEQFF
cdr3_nt: TGTGCCAGTAGTATAGGACAGGGACCCTACAATGAGCAGTTCTTC

d_call: NA
clone_size: NA
j_call: TRBJ1-2
v_call: TRBV18
cdr3_aa: CASSPLPQGNIEGYTF
cdr3_nt: TGTGCCAGCTCACCTCTTCCCCAGGGGAATATTGAGGGCTACACCTTC

d_call: TRBD1
clone_size: NA
j_call: TRBJ2-3
v_call: TRBV5-1
cdr3_aa: CASSLGGQGTDTQYF
cdr3_nt: TGCGCCAGCAGCTTAGGGGGACAGGGAACAGATACGCAGTATTTT

d_call: NA
clone_size: NA
j_call: TRBJ2-3
v_call: TRBV3-1/TRBV3-2
cdr3_aa: CASSQVGAPSTDTQYF
cdr3_nt: TGTGCCAGCAGCCAAGTAGGGGCGCCCAGCACAGATACGCAGTATTTT

d_call: NA
clone_size: NA
j_call: TRBJ1-4
v_call: TRBV4-1
cdr3_aa: CASSRQSSSTNEKLFF
cdr3_nt: TGCGCCAGCAGCCGACAGTCTTCTTCAACTAATGAAAAACTGTTTTTT

d_call: NA
clone_size: NA
j_call: TRBJ1-2
v_call: TRBV21-1
cdr3_aa: CASSTFPRGPNYGYTF
cdr3_nt: TGTGCCAGCAGCACCTTTCCCAGGGGGCCGAACTATGGCTACACCTTC

d_call: TRBD1
clone_size: once
j_call: TRBJ1-4
v_call: TRBV7-2
cdr3_aa: CASSPRTGDEKLFF
cdr3_nt: TGTGCCAGCAGCCCTAGGACAGGGGATGAAAAACTGTTTTTT

d_call: TRBD2
clone_size: NA
j_call: TRBJ2-1
v_call: TRBV3-1/TRBV3-2
cdr3_aa: CASSHSGISYNEQFF
cdr3_nt: TGTGCCAGCAGTCATAGCGGGATCTCCTACAATGAGCAGTTCTTC

d_call: NA
clone_size: NA
j_call: TRBJ2-7
v_call: TRBV28
cdr3_aa: CASILPDSGEQYF
cdr3_nt: TGTGCCAGCATCCTTCCCGACTCGGGAGAGCAGTACTTC

d_call: TRBD2
clone_size: NA
j_call: TRBJ2-3
v_call: TRBV10-3
cdr3_aa: CAIRSGTGTDTQYF
cdr3_nt: TGTGCCATCAGGAGCGGGACGGGCACAGATACGCAGTATTTT

d_call: NA
clone_size: few
j_call: TRBJ1-1
v_call: TRBV19
cdr3_aa: CASSIQGGWTEAFF
cdr3_nt: TGTGCCAGTAGTATTCAGGGTGGGTGGACTGAAGCTTTCTTT

d_call: NA
clone_size: NA
j_call: TRBJ2-1
v_call: TRBV21-1
cdr3_aa: CASSFAQSVFF
cdr3_nt: TGTGCCAGCAGCTTCGCCCAGTCCGTTTTCTTC

d_call: NA
clone_size: NA
j_call: TRBJ2-7
v_call: TRBV6-5
cdr3_aa: CASRTTNEQYF
cdr3_nt: TGTGCCAGCCGTACCACAAACGAGCAGTACTTC